Listed below are T cell receptor beta chains from one sample, sequenced in a study of regulatory T cells in long-lasting Graves disease. TCRdb re-called the multiplex PCR reads with MiXCR, one entry per CDR3 protein. This sample has a few hundred thousand distinct CDR3 sequences; around 20% occur once, and the top ten carry approximately 14%. This material consisted of peripheral blood mononuclear cells (PBMCs), taken when the disease was refractory, from a patient treated with antithyroid drugs. The receptor source for this set is a female donor with Graves disease. Each CDR3 is given with its conserved first and last residue. A D gene is named only where the DNA matches it firmly. Expanded clones are given a class, and other clones once, few, many or no size at all.

abundance	v_gene	j_gene	d_gene	CDR3aa	CDR3nt
many	TRBV15	TRBJ2-7	.	CATSRDTGQTHF	TGTGCCACCAGCAGAGATACAGGACAGACCCACTTC
many	TRBV20-1	TRBJ2-5	TRBD2	CSSTSGRWKETQYF	TGCAGTTCCACCAGCGGGAGGTGGAAAGAGACCCAGTACTTC
.	TRBV2	TRBJ2-7	.	CASSSSDSYEQYF	TGTGCCAGCAGTAGCAGCGATTCCTACGAGCAGTACTTC
many	TRBV7-6	TRBJ2-5	TRBD2	CASRRGGGETQYF	TGTGCCAGCAGGCGGGGGGGCGGAGAGACCCAGTACTTC
.	TRBV4-1	TRBJ1-6	TRBD1	CASSQTSGTGGQNSPLHF	TGCGCCAGCAGCCAAACTTCCGGGACAGGCGGACAAAATTCACCCCTCCACTTT
many	TRBV28	TRBJ2-7	.	CASRLPDSTYEQYF	TGTGCCAGCAGGCTCCCGGACAGTACCTACGAGCAGTACTTC
.	TRBV28	TRBJ2-7	TRBD1	CASSLSIMTGTYEQYF	TGTGCCAGCAGTTTATCGATTATGACAGGGACCTACGAGCAGTACTTC
few	TRBV20-1	TRBJ1-4	.	CSARPVTNEKLFF	TGCAGTGCTCGCCCAGTAACTAATGAAAAACTGTTTTTT
many	TRBV18	TRBJ2-4	TRBD1	CASSEPGQGVQYF	TGTGCCAGCTCAGAACCGGGACAGGGAGTGCAGTACTTC
.	TRBV4-1	TRBJ2-7	TRBD2	CASSQDPGLAGEQYF	TGCGCCAGCAGCCAAGATCCGGGACTAGCGGGCGAGCAGTACTTC
.	TRBV5-5	TRBJ2-7	TRBD2	CASSRAGESSYEQYF	TGTGCCAGCAGCAGGGCGGGGGAGAGCTCCTACGAGCAGTACTTC
.	TRBV7-3	TRBJ2-1	.	CASSDGLGRNEQFF	TGTGCCAGCAGCGACGGACTGGGGAGGAATGAGCAGTTCTTC
many	TRBV5-1	TRBJ1-5	.	CASSLEGHQPQHF	TGCGCCAGCAGCTTGGAGGGTCATCAGCCCCAGCATTTT
many	TRBV28	TRBJ2-2	TRBD1	CASMGQGNTGELFF	TGTGCCAGCATGGGACAGGGGAACACCGGGGAGCTGTTTTTT